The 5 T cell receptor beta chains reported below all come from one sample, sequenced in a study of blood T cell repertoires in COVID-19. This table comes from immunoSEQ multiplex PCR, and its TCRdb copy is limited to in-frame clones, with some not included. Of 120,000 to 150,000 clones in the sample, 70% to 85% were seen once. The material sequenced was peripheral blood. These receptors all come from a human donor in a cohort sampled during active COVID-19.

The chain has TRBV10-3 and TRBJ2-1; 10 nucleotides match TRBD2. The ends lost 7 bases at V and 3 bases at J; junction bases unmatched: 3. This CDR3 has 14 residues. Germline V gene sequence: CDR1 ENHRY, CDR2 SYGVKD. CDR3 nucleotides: TGTGCCATCACCACTAGCGGGGACTACAATGAGCAGTTCTTC. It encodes CAITTSGDYNEQFF.

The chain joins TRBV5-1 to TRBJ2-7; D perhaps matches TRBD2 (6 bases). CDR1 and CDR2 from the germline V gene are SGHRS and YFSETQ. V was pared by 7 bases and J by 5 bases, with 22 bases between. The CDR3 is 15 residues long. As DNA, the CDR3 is TGCGCCAGCGGGAAAGGGGACTTCCGGGGGAACGAGCAGTACTTC. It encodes CASGKGDFRGNEQYF.

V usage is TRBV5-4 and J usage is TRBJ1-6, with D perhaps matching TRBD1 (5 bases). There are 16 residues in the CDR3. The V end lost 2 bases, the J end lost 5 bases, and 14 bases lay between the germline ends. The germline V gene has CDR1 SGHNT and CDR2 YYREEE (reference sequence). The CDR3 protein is CASSLGGTSHNSPLHF. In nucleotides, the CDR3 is TGTGCCAGCAGCTTAGGAGGGACTTCTCATAATTCACCCCTCCACTTT.

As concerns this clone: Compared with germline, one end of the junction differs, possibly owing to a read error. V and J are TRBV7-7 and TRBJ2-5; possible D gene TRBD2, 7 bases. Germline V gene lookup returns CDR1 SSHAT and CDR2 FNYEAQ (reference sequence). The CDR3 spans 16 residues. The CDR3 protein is CASSTPGGGTQETQYF. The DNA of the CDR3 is TGTGCTAGCAGCACCCCGGGGGGCGGTACCCAAGAGACCCAGTACTTC.

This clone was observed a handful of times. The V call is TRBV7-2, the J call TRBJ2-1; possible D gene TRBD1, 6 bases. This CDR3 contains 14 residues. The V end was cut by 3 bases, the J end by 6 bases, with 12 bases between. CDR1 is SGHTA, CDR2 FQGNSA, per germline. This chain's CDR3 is CASSFAGTSNEQFF. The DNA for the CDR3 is TGTGCCAGCAGCTTCGCCGGGACATCCAATGAGCAGTTCTTC. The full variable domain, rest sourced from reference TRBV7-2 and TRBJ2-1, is GAGVSQSPSNKVTEKGKDVELRCDPISGHTALYWYRQSLGQGLEFLIYFQGNSAPDKSGLPSDRFSAERTGGSVSTLTIQRTQQEDSAVYLCASSFAGTSNEQFFGPGTRLTVL.